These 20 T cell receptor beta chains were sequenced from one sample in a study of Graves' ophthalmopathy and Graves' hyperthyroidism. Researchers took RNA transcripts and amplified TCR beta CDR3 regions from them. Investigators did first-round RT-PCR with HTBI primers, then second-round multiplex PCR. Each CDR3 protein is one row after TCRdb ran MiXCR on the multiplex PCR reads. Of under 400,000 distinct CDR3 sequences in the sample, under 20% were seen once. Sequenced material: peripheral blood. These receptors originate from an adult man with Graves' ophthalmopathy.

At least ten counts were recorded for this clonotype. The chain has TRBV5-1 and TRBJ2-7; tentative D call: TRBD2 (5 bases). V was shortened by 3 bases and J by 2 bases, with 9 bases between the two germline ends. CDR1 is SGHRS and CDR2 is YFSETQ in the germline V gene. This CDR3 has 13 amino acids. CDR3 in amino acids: CASSYGSPYEQYF. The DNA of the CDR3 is TGCGCCAGCAGCTATGGGAGCCCCTACGAGCAGTACTTC.

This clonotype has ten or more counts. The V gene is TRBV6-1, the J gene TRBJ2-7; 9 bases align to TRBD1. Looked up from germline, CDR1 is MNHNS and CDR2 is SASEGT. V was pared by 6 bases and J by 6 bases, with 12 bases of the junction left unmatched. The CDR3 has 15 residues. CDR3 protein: CASSEPGQGLSEQYF. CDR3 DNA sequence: TGTGCCAGCAGCGAGCCGGGACAGGGTTTGAGCGAGCAGTACTTC.

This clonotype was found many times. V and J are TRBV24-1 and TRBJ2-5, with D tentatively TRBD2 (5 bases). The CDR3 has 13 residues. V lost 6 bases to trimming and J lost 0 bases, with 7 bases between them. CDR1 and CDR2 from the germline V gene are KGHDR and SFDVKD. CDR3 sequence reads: CATSSSNQETQYF. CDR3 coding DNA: TGTGCCACCAGTTCTAGCAACCAAGAGACCCAGTACTTC.

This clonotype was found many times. CDR3 sequence: CASSLGGTNLETQYF. CDR3 sequence (DNA): TGTGCCAGCAGCTTAGGGGGGACTAACCTAGAGACCCAGTACTTC. This sequence joins TRBV11-2 and TRBJ2-5; 7 bases align to TRBD2. With V trimmed by 1 base and J by 4 bases, 6 bases remained unmatched. The CDR3 runs 15 residues. In germline, CDR1 is SGHAT, CDR2 FQNNGV.

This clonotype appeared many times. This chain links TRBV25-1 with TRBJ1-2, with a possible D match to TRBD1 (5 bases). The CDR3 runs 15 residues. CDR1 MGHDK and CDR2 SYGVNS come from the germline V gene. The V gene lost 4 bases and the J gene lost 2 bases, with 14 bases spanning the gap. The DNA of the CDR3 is TGTGCCAGCAGTGCCTCAGGGTTCCCGAACTATGGCTACACCTTC. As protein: CASSASGFPNYGYTF.

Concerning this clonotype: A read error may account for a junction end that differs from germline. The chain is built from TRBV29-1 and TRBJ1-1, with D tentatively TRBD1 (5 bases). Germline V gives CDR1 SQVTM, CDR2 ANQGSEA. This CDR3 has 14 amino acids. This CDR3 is CSVASRGGNTEACF. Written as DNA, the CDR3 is TGCAGCGTGGCCTCCCGGGGGGGGAACACTGAAGCTTGCTTT.

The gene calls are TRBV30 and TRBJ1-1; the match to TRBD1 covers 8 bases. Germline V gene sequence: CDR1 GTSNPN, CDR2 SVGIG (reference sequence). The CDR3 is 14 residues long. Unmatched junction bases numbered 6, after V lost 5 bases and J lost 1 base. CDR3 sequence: CAWAKQGGNTEAFF. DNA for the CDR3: TGTGCCTGGGCCAAACAGGGGGGGAACACTGAAGCTTTCTTT.

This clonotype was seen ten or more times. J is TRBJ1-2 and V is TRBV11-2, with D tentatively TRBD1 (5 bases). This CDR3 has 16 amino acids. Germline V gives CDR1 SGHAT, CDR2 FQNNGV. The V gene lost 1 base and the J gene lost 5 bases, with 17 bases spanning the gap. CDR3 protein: CASSLVGGRQGYGYTF. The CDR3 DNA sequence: TGTGCCAGCAGCTTAGTTGGAGGCAGGCAGGGATATGGCTACACCTTC.

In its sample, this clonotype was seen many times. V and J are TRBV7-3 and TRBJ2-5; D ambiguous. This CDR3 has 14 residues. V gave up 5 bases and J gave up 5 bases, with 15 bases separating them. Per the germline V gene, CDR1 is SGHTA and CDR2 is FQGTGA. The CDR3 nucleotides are TGTGCCAGCAGCCATAGAAGGGTTCAGGAGACCCAGTACTTC. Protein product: CASSHRRVQETQYF.

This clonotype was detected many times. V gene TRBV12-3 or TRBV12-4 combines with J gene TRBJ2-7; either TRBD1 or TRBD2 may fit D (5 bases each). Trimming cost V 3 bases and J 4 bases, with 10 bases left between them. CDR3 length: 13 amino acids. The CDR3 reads CASSFGTGYEQYF. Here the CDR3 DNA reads TGTGCCAGCAGTTTCGGGACGGGATACGAGCAGTACTTC.

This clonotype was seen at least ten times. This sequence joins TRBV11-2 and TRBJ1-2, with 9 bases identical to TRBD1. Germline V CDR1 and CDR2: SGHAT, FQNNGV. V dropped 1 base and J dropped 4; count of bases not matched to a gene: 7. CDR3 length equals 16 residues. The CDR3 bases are TGTGCCAGCAGCTTAGGGGGACAGGGAGAGACCTATGGCTACACCTTC. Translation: CASSLGGQGETYGYTF.

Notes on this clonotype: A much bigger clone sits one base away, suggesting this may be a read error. The CDR3 is CRAPSDGTETKYF. The CDR3 bases are TGCCGTGCTCCTTCTGACGGGACGGAGACCAAGTACTTC. The chain carries TRBV20-1 and TRBJ2-5; either TRBD1 or TRBD2 may fit D (5 bases each). Looked up from germline, CDR1 is DFQATT and CDR2 is SNEGSKA (reference sequence). This CDR3 contains 13 residues.

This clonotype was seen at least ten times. Here the CDR3 reads CASSLALGTGGGYTGELFF. The CDR3 region has the DNA TGTGCCAGCAGTTTAGCCCTAGGGACAGGCGGCGGGTACACCGGGGAGCTGTTTTTT. The chain couples TRBV12-3 or TRBV12-4 to TRBJ2-2; TRBD1 agrees at 8 bases. J lost 3 bases, V lost 0 bases, and 12 bases had no gene match. The CDR3 is 19 residues long.

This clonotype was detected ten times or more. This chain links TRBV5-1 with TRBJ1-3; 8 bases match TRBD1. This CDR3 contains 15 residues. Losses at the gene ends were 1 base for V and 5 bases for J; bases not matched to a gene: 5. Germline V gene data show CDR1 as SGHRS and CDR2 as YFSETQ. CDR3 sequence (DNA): TGCGCCAGCAGCTTGACCGGACAGGGAAGAAACACCATATATTTT. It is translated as CASSLTGQGRNTIYF.

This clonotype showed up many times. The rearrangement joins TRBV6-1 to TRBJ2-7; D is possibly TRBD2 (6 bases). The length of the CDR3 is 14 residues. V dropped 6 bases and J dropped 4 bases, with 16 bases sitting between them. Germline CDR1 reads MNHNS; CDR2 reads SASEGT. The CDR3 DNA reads TGTGCCAGCAGCCCGACTAGAGTCTTGTACGAGCAGTACTTC. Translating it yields CASSPTRVLYEQYF.

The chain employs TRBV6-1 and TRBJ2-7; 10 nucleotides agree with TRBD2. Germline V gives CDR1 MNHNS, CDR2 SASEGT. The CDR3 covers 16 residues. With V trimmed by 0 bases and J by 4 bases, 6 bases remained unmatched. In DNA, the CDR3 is TGTGCCAGCAGTGAAGCGCGGACTAGCGGTCGTTACGAGCAGTACTTC. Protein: CASSEARTSGRYEQYF.

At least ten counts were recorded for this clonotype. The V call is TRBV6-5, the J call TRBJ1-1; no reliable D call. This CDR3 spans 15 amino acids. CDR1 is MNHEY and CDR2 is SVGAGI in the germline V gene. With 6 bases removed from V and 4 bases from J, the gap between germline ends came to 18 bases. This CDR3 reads CASRAESGGFTEAFF. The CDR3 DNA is TGTGCCAGCAGGGCCGAGAGCGGAGGTTTCACTGAAGCTTTCTTT.

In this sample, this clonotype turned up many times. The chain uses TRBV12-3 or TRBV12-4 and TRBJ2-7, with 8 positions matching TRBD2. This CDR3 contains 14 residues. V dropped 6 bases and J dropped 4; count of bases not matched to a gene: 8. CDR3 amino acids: CASSGAGGFYEQYF. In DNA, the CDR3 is TGTGCCAGCAGCGGTGCGGGAGGTTTTTACGAGCAGTACTTC.

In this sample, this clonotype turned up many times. In DNA form, the CDR3 reads TGTGCCAGCGACCCCGGGACAGGGTTAAATACTGAAGCTTTCTTT. Protein product: CASDPGTGLNTEAFF. The chain combines TRBV7-9 with TRBJ1-1, with 9 positions matching TRBD1. The CDR3 has 15 residues. Losses at the gene ends were 8 bases for V and 5 bases for J; bases not matched to a gene: 12. CDR1 and CDR2 from the germline V gene are SEHNR and FQNEAQ (reference sequence).

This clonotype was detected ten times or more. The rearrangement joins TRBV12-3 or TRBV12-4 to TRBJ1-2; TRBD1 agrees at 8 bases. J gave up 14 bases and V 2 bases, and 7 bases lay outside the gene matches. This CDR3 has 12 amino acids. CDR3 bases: TGTGCCAGCAGTTTATCCAGGGGGCGGTCAACCTTC. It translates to CASSLSRGRSTF.